This T cell receptor beta chain was recorded in a study of shared clonotypes between healthy human individuals. Across the study: Per-donor plates numbered three CD4 naive, three CD4 memory, two CD8 naive and one CD8 memory.

CDR3 length equals 11 residues. Per germline, CDR1 ENHRY and CDR2 SYGVKD. V lost 7 bases, J lost 7 bases, and 0 bases stayed unmatched. TCRdb keeps only in-frame clones here, not all; method: immunoSEQ multiplex PCR. The sample gives about 1.1 million clones, 60% to 85% of which show up once; roughly 0.82% is in the top ten. As regards this clone: Its antigen is still unknown.

None of the donors, who were healthy HIV-negative adults, had recently had acute infections or vaccinations. General study findings and limits: In contrast to clonotypes shared by all four donors, non-shared clonotypes had lower generation probabilities. Depth of sequencing was expected to influence donor clonotype sharing.

Input material: memory CD4+ T cells from PBMCs. Subset described: CD45RA-negative fraction. The chain couples TRBV10-3 to TRBJ1-5; 8 nucleotides match TRBD1. The origin of this receptor is a man between 18 and 35 years old in good health. Some clones in this sample may be carry-over from other donors' samples. This chain's CDR3 is CAITGGQPQHF. The CDR3 coding sequence is TGTGCCATCACAGGGGGCCAGCCCCAGCATTTT.